The clone carrying this TCR beta chain was detected only once. Time point in this sample: pretreatment peripheral blood. Patients were living with locally advanced or metastatic urothelial carcinoma. With 1 base removed from V and 0 bases from J, the gap between germline ends came to 6 bases. Per the germline V gene, CDR1 is MGHRA and CDR2 is YSYEKL. The CDR3 totals 14 residues. These data originate in a study of PD-L1 blockade in urothelial cancer. Looking at the study overall: The patients first took atezolizumab in about 2014, receiving 1,200 mg intravenously every 3 weeks. Of approximately 29 patients, some 25 were males with bladder-origin urothelial cancer.

Each PCR had synthetic TCR analog templates added to it as a spike-in. Method: immunoSEQ multiplex PCR; TCRdb's copy keeps in-frame clones and lacks some. The data show roughly 17,000 clones, around nine tenths seen once. Material: PBMCs, obtained around atezolizumab (anti-PD-L1) treatment. This rearrangement joins TRBV4-1 to TRBJ1-1; D remains unclear. The receptor was derived from a man between 70 and 80 years old with urothelial cancer. CDR3 nucleotide sequence: TGCGCCAGCAGCCAAGGGCGGCTGAACACTGAAGCTTTCTTT. Translation: CASSQGRLNTEAFF.